This T cell receptor beta chain was sequenced in a study of cytomegalovirus exposure and HLA in healthy donors (dated by TCRdb to about 2017). Notes on the research overall: In an earlier analysis of around 540 of the donors, under 300 Gb of sequence data and 117 million unique TCR beta sequences from about 190 million T cells were reported. All discovery cohort repertoires had been generated on a single sequencing platform. The number of donors typed differed by locus, with about 629-640 for A, B, C, DRB1 and DQB1, roughly 520 for DQA1, approximately 570 for DPA1, and approximately 470 for DPB1. Genome-wide SNP genotypes for about three fifths of the roughly 670 donors were used in a later genetic analysis, which treated that subset as a discovery cohort. Around 300 gigabases of sequencing data and approximately 93 million unique TCR sequences were included in an early release covering roughly 600 HLA-typed donors. A later analysis re-analyzed previously published TCR beta repertoires from 600 to 850 donors and added high-resolution HLA genotyping to study TCR occurrence patterns. To predict cytomegalovirus infection status, the study combined high-throughput TCR immunosequencing, statistical association of individual TCRs with disease status, and machine learning. The study aimed to test whether signatures of past pathogen exposure could be identified by cataloging public T cell receptors. Along with the approximately 700-subject first cohort, a separate validation cohort of over a hundred different subjects was used. The T cell repertoires of some 700 subjects were profiled by immunosequencing and related to cytomegalovirus serostatus. Of the approximately 400 genotyped donors, 65% to 90% fell in the genetic ancestry cluster associated with self-reported Caucasian donors. Both class I and class II loci were covered by HLA typing, at four-digit resolution. Alongside the repertoire data, information on donor age, sex, ethnicity and CMV serostatus was compiled. Rather than drawing on any new phenotypic data, the later analysis identified candidate immune exposures from TCR beta sequences and the way those sequences occurred across donors. Because of strong linkage in the cohort, roughly 5 DR-DQ haplotypes were treated as single units for association and clustering. In an earlier analysis of 587 of the donors, high-throughput TCR beta sequencing was used to judge whether each TCR beta V gene segment behaved as functional or pseudogenic. On average, roughly 240,000 unique TCR beta nucleotide sequences were sequenced per donor among 398 genotyped donors of the cohort, with roughly 20% of those sequences being non-productive.

What the authors observed across the whole study: An earlier analysis of some 590 of the donors showed that most TCR beta V segments appeared in productive rearrangements either about 87% or about 30% of the time, which broadly matched IMGT annotations. In vitro tests confirmed that a few of the cytomegalovirus-associated TCR beta chains recognize cytomegalovirus antigens. It was suggested by the authors that the approach could potentially be generalized to other disease states and immunological phenotypes. A later analysis associated about 17,000 TCR beta sequences with specific HLA alleles at a false discovery rate of 0.05. For the cohort, immune exposure information was limited to CMV serostatus. In a later analysis, TCR association rates were found to vary across HLA loci, with the most associated TCRs seen for DRB1 alleles and the fewest for HLA-C alleles. Assigning TCR associations to individual alleles was difficult when HLA alleles, especially DR and DQ, strongly co-occurred. Compared with equally common non-associated chains, HLA-associated TCR beta chains in a later analysis were more clonally expanded and had lower generation probabilities. A further reported finding was that TCR beta sequences accurately predicted the HLA-A and HLA-B alleles for most subjects in the first cohort. An association between a missense DCLRE1C variant and V-gene and J-gene trimming of TCR beta chains was found in a later genetic analysis and replicated in an independent cohort. In the study, some 180 TCR beta chains were listed as associated with cytomegalovirus. The cohort was sequenced for TCR beta chains only, and without alpha or paired-chain data the features that could be detected were limited. In both the original and validation cohorts, the classifier was reported to diagnose cytomegalovirus status with high specificity and sensitivity. Because counts were too low, under 20 rarely observed V segments, including chromosome 9 orphons, were left out of the earlier analysis of roughly 600 of the donors. Because the 87-base-pair reads could not distinguish some IMGT-functional V segments, including TRBV6-2 and TRBV6-3, those segments were excluded. A later analysis found that most CMV-associated TCR beta chains appeared HLA-restricted, with HLA associations seemingly driven largely by CMV exposure. Because HLA typing was unavailable for some donors at each locus, only the typed subset was used in association tests. The presence/absence analyses assumed that sequencing depth was roughly uniform across donors, and that assumption may not be true. Compared with the roughly 720-donor mean, donors in an Asian-associated ancestry cluster had fewer N-insertions in productive TCRs, according to a later genetic analysis. A group of highly shared sequence variants was considered likely to be a technical artifact of the sequencing pipeline. Most TCR sequences were observed very rarely across donors, whereas some public TCRs were present in many individuals. Correlated functional status among segregating V segments might reflect linkage disequilibrium, but an unknown experimental factor could not be ruled out. Several of the top co-occurrence clusters appeared to be linked to parvovirus B19, influenza, CMV and Epstein-Barr virus, according to a later analysis.

The CDR3 sequence holds 17 residues, the cysteine and phenylalanine included. CDR3 DNA is the only sequence kept; it has 51 bases, read in frame from the first base. V has 0 bases trimmed and J has 7 bases trimmed; junction bases matching no gene number 10. Sequences SGHDT (CDR1) and YYEEEE (CDR2) are obtained from the germline V gene. The cohort consisted of approximately 670 healthy bone marrow donors. At the time of sampling, all cohort members were nominally healthy, though unrecorded immune exposures were likely present. The donor tested CMV seropositive and was one of the 289 seropositive cohort members. Every donor gave a peripheral blood sample, and the peripheral blood mononuclear cells from that sample were used for TCR beta sequencing. The Qiagen DNeasy Blood Extraction Kit was used to extract genomic DNA from the blood cell samples. Library preparation employed the immunoSEQ multiplex PCR assay. A mixture of 60 forward primers for TCR Vbeta segments and 13 reverse primers for TCR Jbeta segments was used in the multiplex PCR. Amplification of the CDR3 region of rearranged TCR beta genes was performed with a multiplex PCR assay on genomic DNA. The amplified TCR beta libraries were sequenced on the Illumina HiSeq System as 87-base-pair reads. From the authors' description of their analysis: A later analysis counted approximately 84 million unique TCR beta chains across the 670 or so repertoires, and 9.5 million to 11 million of these chains were shared by at least two donors. Raw reads were error-corrected and collapsed into unique sequences with a nearest-neighbor algorithm that merged closely related sequences to remove PCR and sequencing errors. CDR3 sequences were aligned to IMGT reference sequences to assign V, D and J gene segments. Each retained sequence needed at least a six-nucleotide match to both a V gene segment and a J gene segment. A rearrangement counted as productive if the CDR3 had no stop codons and remained in frame with V and J, and every other rearrangement counted as non-productive. Following IMGT convention, CDR3 was defined as the stretch from the second conserved V-encoded cysteine up to the conserved J-encoded phenylalanine. In an earlier analysis of more than 550 of the donors, sequences lacking an unambiguous match to a single V gene segment were excluded. In an earlier analysis of several hundred of the donors, V segments were called functional above 56.7% productive rearrangements and were called segregating when the between-donor standard deviation exceeded 5%. A statistical classification framework was built to diagnose cytomegalovirus status from the catalog of TCR beta chain sequences. V and J gene assignment, in a later analysis, came from comparing TCR nucleotide sequences with IMGT/GENE-DB human TR gene sequences. The TCRdist pipeline was used in a later analysis to assign CDR3 sequences and most-parsimonious VDJ recombination scenarios. In a later analysis, each TCR beta chain was defined by its CDR3 amino acid sequence together with its V-gene family, and reads without a unique V-gene family were excluded. As a way to deal with suspected cross-contamination and a sequencing artifact, a later analysis dropped over 550 nucleotide sequences that were highly shared and had low generation probability. In a later analysis, a clonal expansion index for each public chain was calculated from normalized within-repertoire ranks of inferred template counts. In a later analysis, generation probabilities were computed with a VDJ recombination model fitted to out-of-frame rearrangements, and the resulting probabilities were checked against IGoR. In a later analysis, TCR-TCR, TCR-HLA and TCR-CMV co-occurrence was scored with hypergeometric tests, and a repertoire-size bias correction was applied to TCR pairs. False discovery rates were estimated in a later analysis by permuting HLA or CMV assignments 20 times. In a later analysis, co-occurring TCRs were grouped using DBSCAN, and TCRdist sequence similarity was added for clustering within HLA-allele-positive subsets. For co-occurrence clustering, repertoires with fewer than 30,000 or more than 120,000 public chains were excluded, along with roughly 5 repertoires with anomalous nucleotide sharing. Held by TCRdb, this immuneACCESS table contains in-frame sequences only and omits some clones. Under half of the omission traces to an unresolved V gene where checked; the cause of the rest is unknown. Clone size and V and J calls were adopted from that table, with D and trimming inferred from the DNA. For this sample the table gives over 65,000 clones, of which approximately 77% were detected only once. The ten most abundant clones make up roughly 7.4% of the sample.

Notes on this clone: Its antigen target is currently unknown. Base-call qualities are not available, and no considerably larger clone is one nucleotide away.

Material for sequencing was PBMCs. The chain links TRBV5-6 with TRBJ1-4; 9 of the junction bases match TRBD1. The receptor comes from a woman in her 30s in good health and CMV-seropositive. The DNA sequence is TGTGCCAGCAGCTTGGTGGGTTACAGGGGGCCTGGTGAAAAACTGTTTTTT. Its coded protein is CASSLVGYRGPGEKLFF.